This entry lists 27 T cell receptor beta chains sequenced from one sample in a study of shared clonotypes between healthy human individuals. Some clones are missing from TCRdb's copy, which holds only in-frame ones; the method was immunoSEQ multiplex PCR. The sample shows about 2.1 million clones, 90% to 95% of them seen only once. Only CD45RO-negative cells positively selected for CCR7 counted as naive CD8 cells, so terminally differentiated effector memory CD45RA+ cells were excluded. The sequenced material came from naive CD8+ T cells from PBMCs. The receptors here all came from a young man in good health. Some clones in this sample may be carry-over from other donors' samples.

V and J are TRBV5-1 and TRBJ2-3; 7 positions match TRBD1. The V gene's germline CDR1 is SGHRS and CDR2 YFSETQ. This CDR3 has 15 residues. Trimming removed 1 base from V and 8 bases from J; junction bases left unmatched: 10. Here the CDR3 DNA reads TGCGCCAGCAGCTTGACAGGGGCCGTAGAAGGTACGCAGTATTTT. Its protein product is CASSLTGAVEGTQYF.

As concerns this clone: Different DNA sequences within this sample yield the same CDR3. V gene TRBV9 combines with J gene TRBJ1-2; tentatively, D is TRBD1 (6 bases). The germline V gene encodes CDR1 SGDLS and CDR2 YYNGEE. V was trimmed by 0 bases and J by 2 bases, leaving 11 bases between them. The CDR3 runs 15 residues. The CDR3 loop reads CASSVGQGRNYGYTF. DNA of the CDR3: TGTGCCAGCAGCGTAGGGCAGGGGAGGAACTATGGCTACACCTTC. Filled out from reference TRBV9 and TRBJ1-2, the complete variable domain reads DSGVTQTPKHLITATGQRVTLRCSPRSGDLSVYWYQQSLDQGLQFLIQYYNGEERAKGNILERFSAQQFPDLHSELNLSSLELGDSALYFCASSVGQGRNYGYTFGSGTRLTVV.

J is TRBJ1-4 and V is TRBV7-9; unclear D gene. The CDR3 consists of 14 residues. From germline, CDR1 is SEHNR and CDR2 FQNEAQ (reference sequence). The V end was cut by 0 bases, the J end by 4 bases, with 6 bases between. The CDR3 loop is CASSLAGSNEKLFF. As DNA, the CDR3 is TGTGCCAGCAGCTTAGCAGGGAGTAATGAAAAACTGTTTTTT.

The V and J genes are TRBV27 and TRBJ2-7, with 11 bases identical to TRBD2. The CDR3 extends over 16 amino acids. Germline V gene sequence: CDR1 MNHEY, CDR2 SMNVEV (reference sequence). The V segment lost 8 bases and the J segment 0 bases; nucleotides outside the gene matches: 9. The CDR3 sequence: CASLPTGTSGSYEQYF. CDR3 in DNA: TGTGCCAGCCTCCCCACCGGGACTAGCGGCTCCTACGAGCAGTACTTC.

With regard to this clone: Different DNA sequences within this sample yield the same CDR3. The chain uses TRBV11-2 and TRBJ2-1; TRBD2 agrees at 14 bases. Per germline, CDR1 SGHAT and CDR2 FQNNGV. The CDR3 is 15 amino acids. Losses at the gene ends were 1 base for V and 8 bases for J; bases not matched to a gene: 1. As DNA, the CDR3 is TGTGCCAGCAGCTTAGGACTAGCGGGAGGGCATGAGCAGTTCTTC. This translates into CASSLGLAGGHEQFF. Full variable domain (remainder filled in from reference TRBV11-2 and TRBJ2-1): EAGVAQSPRYKIIEKRQSVAFWCNPISGHATLYWYQQILGQGPKLLIQFQNNGVVDDSQLPKDRFSAERLKGVDSTLKIQPAKLEDSAVYLCASSLGLAGGHEQFFGPGTRLTVL.

V is TRBV7-3 and J is TRBJ2-4; D is possibly TRBD2 (7 bases). The ends were cut back, 1 base at V and 7 bases at J, with 14 bases in the middle. CDR3 length equals 15 residues. The germline V gene encodes CDR1 SGHTA and CDR2 FQGTGA. CDR3: CASSLSVGRGNIQYF. CDR3 DNA: TGTGCCAGCAGCTTAAGTGTTGGGAGGGGGAACATTCAGTACTTC.

This chain joins TRBV29-1 and TRBJ2-1, with 8 bases matching TRBD2. CDR3 length: 14 residues. The germline gives CDR1 SQVTM, CDR2 ANQGSEA. Germline trimming cut 7 bases from V and 0 bases from J; bases unmatched to any gene: 5. CDR3: CSAPGLGSYNEQFF. The DNA for the CDR3 is TGCAGCGCACCGGGACTAGGCTCCTACAATGAGCAGTTCTTC.

V usage is TRBV27 and J usage is TRBJ2-5; 7 positions agree with TRBD1. Germline-derived CDR1 and CDR2 are MNHEY and SMNVEV (reference sequence). CDR3 length: 16 amino acids. J gave up 3 bases and V 6 bases, and 13 bases lay outside the gene matches. In DNA form, the CDR3 reads TGTGCCAGCAGGCCTTCGGGGACAGATATGAAAGAGACCCAGTACTTC. As protein: CASRPSGTDMKETQYF.

J is TRBJ1-5 and V is TRBV27; the D is unclear. Germline V gives CDR1 MNHEY, CDR2 SMNVEV (reference sequence). The CDR3 runs 15 residues. The V end was cut by 5 bases, the J end by 2 bases, with 13 bases between. The CDR3 here is CASSETLGGNQPQHF. The CDR3, as DNA: TGTGCCAGCAGTGAGACCCTGGGTGGCAATCAGCCCCAGCATTTT.

The genes are TRBV19 and TRBJ2-1; no clear D. The CDR3 length is 15 residues. The V gene's germline CDR1 is LNHDA and CDR2 SQIVND (reference sequence). V dropped 1 base and J dropped 8 bases, with 15 bases sitting between them. The CDR3 sequence is CASSIAQERHHEQFF. The CDR3 bases are TGTGCCAGTAGTATAGCCCAGGAAAGGCATCATGAGCAGTTCTTC.

V gene TRBV30 combines with J gene TRBJ2-3; 10 positions agree with TRBD2. V gave up 2 bases and J gave up 5 bases; unmatched junction bases: 7. This CDR3 is built from 15 residues. The germline V gene encodes CDR1 GTSNPN and CDR2 SVGIG (reference sequence). The CDR3 DNA is TGTGCCTGGAGTCTAACTAGCGGGGCGGGAGATACGCAGTATTTT. Protein sequence: CAWSLTSGAGDTQYF.

J is TRBJ2-7 and V is TRBV14; possibly TRBD1 or TRBD2 for D (5 bases each). V was trimmed by 0 bases and J by 5 bases, leaving 11 bases between them. Germline-derived CDR1 and CDR2 are SGHDN and FVKESK. The CDR3 extends over 14 amino acids. CDR3 sequence reads: CASSQEAGADEQYF. CDR3 coding DNA: TGTGCCAGCAGCCAAGAGGCCGGGGCAGACGAGCAGTACTTC.

The rearrangement uses TRBV7-7 and TRBJ2-7, with 8 nucleotides matching TRBD1. The CDR3 covers 15 residues. V was pared by 5 bases and J by 3 bases, with 9 bases of the junction left unmatched. Germline V lookup: CDR1 SSHAT, CDR2 FNYEAQ (reference sequence). The CDR3 DNA reads as TGTGCCAGCAGCCCTGGGACAGGCGGTCGCTACGAGCAGTACTTC. Translated, it gives CASSPGTGGRYEQYF.

The chain combines TRBV19 with TRBJ2-7; 9 bases fit TRBD1. CDR1 and CDR2 from the germline V gene are LNHDA and SQIVND (reference sequence). The junction had 5 bases not matched to a gene; V was cut back by 2 bases and J by 3 bases. This CDR3 has 15 amino acids. Here the CDR3 reads CASSILGTGSYEQYF. The DNA of the CDR3 is TGTGCCAGTAGTATATTGGGGACAGGGAGCTACGAGCAGTACTTC.

This sequence joins TRBV6-1 and TRBJ2-7, with D maybe TRBD1 (6 bases). This CDR3 region has 12 residues. Deletions cut 5 bases from V and 5 bases from J, with 10 bases between. Germline V lookup: CDR1 MNHNS, CDR2 SASEGT. CDR3 residues: CASSHRVDEQYF. Written as DNA, the CDR3 is TGTGCCAGCAGTCACAGGGTCGACGAGCAGTACTTC.

V and J are TRBV21-1 and TRBJ1-1. TRBV21-1 is deemed a pseudogene. This CDR3 spans 16 amino acids. The CDR3 loop reads CASSKAKCELDTEAFF. The CDR3 nucleotides read TGTGCCAGCAGCAAAGCAAAATGTGAGTTGGACACTGAAGCTTTCTTT.

The chain has TRBV5-6 and TRBJ2-1; D is unresolved. V shed 1 base and J shed 3 bases, with 8 bases lying between them. CDR1 SGHDT and CDR2 YYEEEE come from the germline V gene. This CDR3 comprises 14 residues. The CDR3 here is CASSLPGDYNEQFF. Here the CDR3 DNA reads TGTGCCAGCAGCTTGCCAGGAGACTACAATGAGCAGTTCTTC.

CDR3 region: CASSLVGRLREGNEQFF. The CDR3, as DNA: TGTGCCAGCAGCTTAGTGGGTCGCCTTAGGGAGGGCAATGAGCAGTTCTTC. The chain uses TRBV7-9 and TRBJ2-1, with 7 nucleotides matching TRBD2. The CDR3 sequence is 17 residues long. The V gene end was trimmed by 1 base and the J gene end by 6 bases; junction bases not matched to a gene: 12. CDR1 is SEHNR and CDR2 is FQNEAQ in the germline V gene (reference sequence).

The gene calls are TRBV19 and TRBJ1-1; D is unresolved. V was shortened by 10 bases and J by 0 bases, with 18 bases between the two germline ends. The length of the CDR3 is 15 residues. In germline, CDR1 is LNHDA, CDR2 SQIVND (reference sequence). CDR3 in DNA: TGTGCCACCACCTTGGGGAAATCCATGAACACTGAAGCTTTCTTT. Translation gives CATTLGKSMNTEAFF.

V gene TRBV19 combines with J gene TRBJ2-1, with D perhaps TRBD2 (5 bases). V lost 3 bases, J lost 6 bases, and 9 bases lay in between. This CDR3 has 13 residues. Germline loops: CDR1 LNHDA, CDR2 SQIVND (reference sequence). The CDR3 DNA follows: TGTGCCAGTAGTATTCTAGCAACCAATGAGCAGTTCTTC. Translation gives CASSILATNEQFF.

The chain has TRBV28 and TRBJ2-1; D is unclear. The V end was cut by 4 bases, the J end by 6 bases, with 10 bases between. This CDR3 is built from 13 residues. Germline V gives CDR1 MDHEN, CDR2 SYDVKM. The CDR3 nucleotides are TGTGCCAGCAGTTCATTGTACATCAATGAGCAGTTCTTC. Encoded protein: CASSSLYINEQFF. The whole variable domain, remainder taken from reference TRBV28 and TRBJ2-1, is DVKVTQSSRYLVKRTGEKVFLECVQDMDHENMFWYRQDPGLGLRLIYFSYDVKMKEKGDIPEGYSVSREKKERFSLILESASTNQTSMYLCASSSLYINEQFFGPGTRLTVL.

This rearrangement joins TRBV19 to TRBJ2-3; the match to TRBD2 covers 11 bases. CDR3 size: 16 residues. The germline V gene encodes CDR1 LNHDA and CDR2 SQIVND (reference sequence). Unmatched junction bases numbered 8, after V lost 7 bases and J lost 2 bases. CDR3 region: CASNTFSGRATDTQYF. CDR3 nucleotides: TGTGCCAGTAATACCTTTAGCGGGAGGGCCACAGATACGCAGTATTTT.

The chain carries TRBV27 and TRBJ1-1; the D gene is possibly TRBD1 (5 bases). Trimming removed 2 bases from V and 1 base from J, with 17 bases in between. CDR3 length equals 17 residues. From germline, CDR1 is MNHEY and CDR2 SMNVEV (reference sequence). The CDR3 nucleotides are TGTGCCAGCAGTTTAAGGCCCTTAGGGGCGCCGAACACTGAAGCTTTCTTT. Amino acids: CASSLRPLGAPNTEAFF.

The V and J genes are TRBV2 and TRBJ2-5, with D possibly being TRBD2 (5 bases). Deletions cut 6 bases from V and 4 bases from J, with 18 bases between. Germline CDR1 reads SNHLY; CDR2 reads FYNNEI. This CDR3 spans 15 amino acids. The CDR3 DNA is TGTGCCAGCAGGGGGATGGACTCGTTGGCAGAGACCCAGTACTTC. This codes for CASRGMDSLAETQYF.

The CDR3 is CASSVIGTVFYNEQFF. CDR3 nucleotides: TGTGCCAGCAGCGTGATTGGGACAGTTTTCTACAATGAGCAGTTCTTC. The chain couples TRBV11-2 to TRBJ2-1, with TRBD1 identical over 7 bases. The CDR3 has 16 residues. Germline CDR1 SGHAT, CDR2 FQNNGV. Trimming at V came to 5 bases and at J to 3 bases, leaving 10 bases not matched to a gene. Full variable domain (remainder filled in from reference TRBV11-2 and TRBJ2-1): EAGVAQSPRYKIIEKRQSVAFWCNPISGHATLYWYQQILGQGPKLLIQFQNNGVVDDSQLPKDRFSAERLKGVDSTLKIQPAKLEDSAVYLCASSVIGTVFYNEQFFGPGTRLTVL.

This clone was found a few times. The chain carries TRBV28 and TRBJ1-5, with 8 bases aligning to TRBD1. The CDR3 contains 14 residues. V was pared by 6 bases and J by 7 bases, with 8 bases of the junction left unmatched. Germline lookup yields CDR1 MDHEN and CDR2 SYDVKM. CDR3 DNA sequence: TGTGCCAGCAGACCCGGACAGGGCGAACAGCCCCAGCATTTT. Translating gives CASRPGQGEQPQHF.

V is TRBV7-6 and J is TRBJ1-2; 7 bases agree with TRBD1. V trimming: 5 bases; J trimming: 6 bases; junction bases outside the gene matches: 6. Germline CDR1 SGHVS, CDR2 FNYEAQ. CDR3 length: 13 residues. CDR3 residues: CASSPTGSDGYTF. The DNA for the CDR3 is TGTGCCAGCAGCCCGACAGGGTCCGATGGCTACACCTTC.